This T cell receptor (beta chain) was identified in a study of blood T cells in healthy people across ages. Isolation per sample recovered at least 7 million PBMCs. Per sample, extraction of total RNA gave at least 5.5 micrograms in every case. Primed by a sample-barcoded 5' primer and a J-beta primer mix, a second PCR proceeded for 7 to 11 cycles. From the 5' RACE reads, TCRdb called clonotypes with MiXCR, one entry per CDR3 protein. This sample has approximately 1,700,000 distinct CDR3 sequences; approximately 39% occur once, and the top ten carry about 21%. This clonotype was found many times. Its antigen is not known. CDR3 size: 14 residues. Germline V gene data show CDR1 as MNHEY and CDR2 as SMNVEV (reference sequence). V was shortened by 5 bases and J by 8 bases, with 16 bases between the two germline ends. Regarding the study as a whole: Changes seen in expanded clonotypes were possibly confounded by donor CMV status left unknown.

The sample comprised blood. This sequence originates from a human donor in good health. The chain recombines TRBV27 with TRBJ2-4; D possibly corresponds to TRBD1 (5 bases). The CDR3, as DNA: TGTGCCAGCAGTCCACAGGTCCCTGGGGACATTCAGTACTTC. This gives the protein CASSPQVPGDIQYF.